This T cell receptor beta chain was profiled in a study of response to subunit inactivated influenza vaccine. MiXCR was run by TCRdb on the RT-PCR reads, yielding one entry per CDR3 protein. The table shows roughly 630,000 distinct CDR3 sequences, with approximately 15% occurring only once. Study-wide findings and caveats: The authors offered the suggestion that each seasonal influenza vaccination recruits few new T cells.

This clonotype was found a few times. Antigen specificity is unknown. The sequences come from PBMCs from blood, collected less than 15 days before vaccination. The receptor was derived from a man aged 50-59 years who received an inactivated influenza vaccine.

CDR3 coding DNA: TGTGCCAGCAGCCTAACTAGCGGGAGGGCTGTCACAGATACGCAGTATTTT. Translation: CASSLTSGRAVTDTQYF. The rearrangement uses TRBV27 and TRBJ2-3; TRBD2 aligns across 13 bases. Unmatched junction bases numbered 8, after V lost 6 bases and J lost 2 bases. The CDR3 is 17 residues long. Germline CDR1 is MNHEY and CDR2 is SMNVEV (reference sequence).